A single sample gave rise to the 31 T cell receptor beta chains below, sequenced in a study of identical twins. TCRdb reanalysed the 5' RACE reads using MiXCR and keeps one entry per CDR3 protein. This sample yields hundreds of thousands of distinct CDR3 sequences, of which 9% to 15% are seen a single time; about 1.6% belongs to the top ten. The same data also went into a second study, on yellow fever vaccine responses in identical twins.

Input material: PBMCs. Receptors were obtained from a woman aged 18-29 years in good health.

There are a few counts of this clonotype. The chain couples TRBV5-5 to TRBJ2-7, with 8 bases aligning to TRBD1. The CDR3 has 14 residues. CDR1 is SGHKS, CDR2 YYEKEE, per germline (reference sequence). Trimming removed 0 bases from V and 5 bases from J; junction bases left unmatched: 4. Here the CDR3 DNA reads TGTGCCAGCAGCTTGGGACAGGGGATCGACGAGCAGTACGTC. It encodes CASSLGQGIDEQYV.

This clonotype was seen a handful of times. The chain uses TRBV6-4 and TRBJ1-2; 11 bases are shared with TRBD1. CDR3 length: 15 residues. Trimming at V came to 4 bases and at J to 8 bases, leaving 9 bases not matched to a gene. Germline CDR1 and CDR2: MRHNA and SNTAGT. Here the CDR3 reads CASSAVWTGGIGYTF. The CDR3 nucleotides are TGTGCCAGCAGTGCGGTTTGGACAGGGGGCATAGGCTACACCTTC.

This clonotype has at least ten counts. The rearrangement uses TRBV5-1 and TRBJ1-5; perhaps TRBD1 as D (6 bases). Trimming removed 4 bases from V and 3 bases from J, with 11 bases in between. Germline CDR1 SGHRS, CDR2 YFSETQ. The CDR3 extends over 14 amino acids. For the CDR3, the DNA is TGCGCCAGCAGCGAAGGGGGGAACAATCAGCCCCAGCATTTT. Its protein is CASSEGGNNQPQHF.

This chain uses TRBV11-2 with TRBJ2-1; D perhaps matches TRBD2 (6 bases). Between the trimmed V and J ends, which lost 2 bases and 2 bases, there was a span of 10 bases. CDR3 length equals 15 residues. CDR1 SGHAT and CDR2 FQNNGV come from the germline V gene. In DNA, the CDR3 is TGTGCCAGCAGCTTAACTAGCTACCCCTACAATGAGCAGTTCTTC. This translates into CASSLTSYPYNEQFF.

The J gene is TRBJ2-2, the V gene TRBV24-1; D perhaps matches TRBD2 (5 bases). With 2 bases removed from V and 8 bases from J, the gap between germline ends came to 20 bases. The CDR3 sequence is 17 residues long. The germline V gene has CDR1 KGHDR and CDR2 SFDVKD. Here the CDR3 reads CATSDSSPAGRGGELFF. CDR3 DNA sequence: TGTGCCACCAGTGATTCGTCCCCAGCCGGACGGGGTGGGGAGCTGTTTTTT.

This clonotype was seen a handful of times. The chain has TRBV2 and TRBJ2-4; the D call may be TRBD1 or TRBD2 (5 bases each). Germline V gene lookup returns CDR1 SNHLY and CDR2 FYNNEI. The V and J ends lost 8 bases and 0 bases respectively, with 14 bases between them. The CDR3 spans 15 residues. Here the CDR3 DNA reads TGTGCCAGCGATGTACGGGGCTTAGCCAAAAACATTCAGTACTTC. It yields the protein CASDVRGLAKNIQYF.

This clonotype was recorded many times. The chain links TRBV5-1 to TRBJ2-1; 10 nucleotides agree with TRBD2. Germline V gene sequence: CDR1 SGHRS, CDR2 YFSETQ. The CDR3 has 18 amino acids. The ends lost 0 bases at V and 0 bases at J; junction bases unmatched: 6. CDR3 coding DNA: TGCGCCAGCAGCTTGGAGGCTAGCGGGAGTAGCTCCTACAATGAGCAGTTCTTC. Protein product: CASSLEASGSSSYNEQFF.

This clonotype was seen only a few times. J is TRBJ2-3 and V is TRBV3-1; 7 nucleotides agree with TRBD1. CDR1 is LGHDT, CDR2 YNNKEL, per germline (reference sequence). The CDR3 spans 19 residues. The J segment lost 5 bases and the V segment lost 4 bases, leaving 21 bases of the junction unmatched. CDR3 sequence reads: CASSLEGLFRPTGRDTQYF. The CDR3 DNA is TGTGCCAGCAGCCTCGAAGGGTTATTCCGGCCGACAGGGCGAGATACGCAGTATTTT.

The CDR3 sequence: CASSLVGEGETQYF. The CDR3 DNA sequence: TGTGCCAGCAGCTTAGTAGGAGAGGGGGAGACCCAGTACTTC. The V and J genes are TRBV7-9 and TRBJ2-5, with D tentatively TRBD1 or TRBD2 (5 bases each). This CDR3 has 14 amino acids. V was clipped by 1 base and J by 5 bases, with 11 bases between them. The germline CDR1 and CDR2 sequences are SEHNR and FQNEAQ (reference sequence).

This clonotype was seen only a few times. The V call is TRBV5-1, the J call TRBJ1-1, with a weak D call TRBD1 (6 bases). Germline V gives CDR1 SGHRS, CDR2 YFSETQ. The V gene lost 0 bases and the J gene lost 3 bases, with 9 bases spanning the gap. The CDR3 covers 14 residues. This CDR3 is CASSLENRDTEAFF. The CDR3 region has the DNA TGCGCCAGCAGCTTGGAAAACAGGGACACTGAAGCTTTCTTT. Using reference TRBV5-1 and TRBJ1-1 for the parts outside the CDR3, the full variable domain is KAGVTQTPRYLIKTRGQQVTLSCSPISGHRSVSWYQQTPGQGLQFLFEYFSETQRNKGNFPGRFSGRQFSNSRSEMNVSTLELGDSALYLCASSLENRDTEAFFGQGTRLTVV.

The J gene is TRBJ1-6, the V gene TRBV3-1; no clear D gene. This CDR3 is 14 amino acids long. The germline V and J ends were trimmed by 6 bases and 9 bases, with 15 bases remaining between them. Germline V gene lookup returns CDR1 LGHDT and CDR2 YNNKEL (reference sequence). The CDR3 DNA reads as TGTGCCAGCAGTCACGACCGCATCGTTTCACCCCTCCACTTT. Protein: CASSHDRIVSPLHF.

The V gene is TRBV7-6, the J gene TRBJ2-7; TRBD1 matches 9 bases. V dropped 6 bases and J dropped 1; count of bases not matched to a gene: 7. Germline V gene lookup returns CDR1 SGHVS and CDR2 FNYEAQ. The CDR3 consists of 15 residues. CDR3 nucleotide sequence: TGTGCCAGCAGTCAGACAGGGGGTAAATCCTACGAGCAGTACTTC. Translated: CASSQTGGKSYEQYF.

The chain is built from TRBV5-1 and TRBJ2-2; TRBD2 might be the D (6 bases). The CDR3 spans 18 residues. Germline CDR1 is SGHRS and CDR2 is YFSETQ. V gave up 4 bases and J gave up 4 bases, with 23 bases separating them. The CDR3 protein is CASSPWRGDASSTGELFF. CDR3 nucleotides: TGCGCCAGCAGCCCATGGAGGGGAGATGCTTCGAGCACCGGGGAGCTGTTTTTT.

The gene calls are TRBV12-3 or TRBV12-4 and TRBJ2-1; perhaps TRBD1 as D (6 bases). V lost 4 bases and J lost 6, with 16 bases in between. The CDR3 is made up of 15 amino acids. CDR3 region: CASSYIQGWVNEQFF. The CDR3 DNA reads as TGTGCCAGCAGTTATATACAGGGATGGGTCAATGAGCAGTTCTTC.

This clonotype was seen more than once but under ten times. V and J are TRBV7-2 and TRBJ2-7; tentatively, D is TRBD2 (6 bases). V shed 6 bases and J shed 2 bases, with 14 bases lying between them. The CDR3 loop spans 14 amino acids. The germline V gene encodes CDR1 SGHTA and CDR2 FQGNSA. In DNA, the CDR3 is TGTGCCAGCAGGTACGGGGGTGAAGCCTACGAGCAGTACTTC. It codes for CASRYGGEAYEQYF.

This clonotype came up a few times. The CDR3 DNA reads TGCGCCAGCAGCTCGGCCATGTCAGGGGGGTTTTCCGGGGAGCTGTTTTTT. It specifies CASSSAMSGGFSGELFF. This chain links TRBV5-1 with TRBJ2-2, with a weak D call TRBD1 (7 bases). CDR1 is SGHRS, CDR2 YFSETQ, per germline. V gave up 3 bases and J gave up 6 bases, with 21 bases separating them. The CDR3 has 17 amino acids.

The chain recombines TRBV20-1 with TRBJ2-2, with 7 bases identical to TRBD2. This CDR3 is built from 12 residues. Germline assignment: CDR1 DFQATT and CDR2 SNEGSKA (reference sequence). V lost 6 bases and J lost 5; bases outside the gene matches: 3. DNA of the CDR3: TGCAGTGCGGGAGCGGGAACCGGGGAGCTGTTTTTT. Translation gives CSAGAGTGELFF.

The gene calls are TRBV12-3 or TRBV12-4 and TRBJ1-2; TRBD1 matches at 10 bases. The CDR3 consists of 14 residues. V dropped 6 bases and J dropped 7; count of bases not matched to a gene: 8. This chain's CDR3 is CASSSRQGAVGYTF. CDR3 nucleotide sequence: TGTGCCAGCAGCTCCCGACAGGGGGCTGTTGGCTACACCTTC.

This clonotype was picked up a small number of times. The chain uses TRBV12-3 or TRBV12-4 and TRBJ2-1, with 12 bases that match TRBD2. There are 15 residues in the CDR3. Trimming removed 6 bases from V and 10 bases from J; junction bases left unmatched: 10. The DNA of the CDR3 is TGTGCCAGCAGACCCCTAGCGGGAGGGCAAGAGGAGCAGTTCTTC. Translation gives CASRPLAGGQEEQFF.

The chain has TRBV5-1 and TRBJ2-2; 12 bases fit TRBD2. With V trimmed by 4 bases and J by 2 bases, 6 bases remained unmatched. The CDR3 covers 17 residues. Germline V gene data show CDR1 as SGHRS and CDR2 as YFSETQ. In DNA, the CDR3 is TGCGCCAGCAGCCCACTAGCGGGGGGCTCAAACACCGGGGAGCTGTTTTTT. Its translation: CASSPLAGGSNTGELFF.

This clonotype was counted a few times. The rearrangement joins TRBV5-1 to TRBJ2-7; 7 bases match TRBD2. From germline, CDR1 is SGHRS and CDR2 YFSETQ. CDR3 length: 15 amino acids. V trimming: 4 bases; J trimming: 0 bases; junction bases outside the gene matches: 7. CDR3 nucleotide sequence: TGCGCCAGCAGCGGGAGGGGAACTAGCTCCTACGAGCAGTACTTC. Translating it yields CASSGRGTSSYEQYF.

The CDR3 reads CASSLGVLGGRTDTQYF. The CDR3 bases are TGTGCCAGCAGTTTAGGGGTCCTCGGGGGCAGGACAGATACGCAGTATTTT. The chain combines TRBV12-3 or TRBV12-4 with TRBJ2-3, with D perhaps given as TRBD1 or TRBD2 (6 bases each). V lost 1 base and J lost 3, with 17 bases in between. The CDR3 is 17 amino acids.

The chain carries TRBV12-3 or TRBV12-4 and TRBJ2-7; 10 nucleotides align to TRBD1. The CDR3 contains 14 residues. J lost 2 bases, V lost 6 bases, and 4 bases had no gene match. The CDR3 reads CASSSGTGAYEQYV. CDR3 nucleotide sequence: TGTGCCAGCAGCTCCGGGACAGGGGCCTACGAGCAGTACGTC.

V gene TRBV2 combines with J gene TRBJ1-2; 7 bases are a match to TRBD1. Germline V CDR1 and CDR2: SNHLY, FYNNEI. Germline trimming cut 7 bases from V and 4 bases from J; bases unmatched to any gene: 9. This CDR3 spans 14 amino acids. CDR3 DNA: TGTGCCAGCACCAGATCCGGGACAGCCTATGGCTACACCTTC. Its protein is CASTRSGTAYGYTF.

This chain connects TRBV28 to TRBJ2-5; TRBD2 matches 7 bases. The J segment lost 5 bases and the V segment lost 6 bases, leaving 6 bases of the junction unmatched. This CDR3 is built from 13 residues. Germline V gives CDR1 MDHEN, CDR2 SYDVKM. The CDR3 DNA reads as TGTGCCAGCAGGGGGGGGACTGTCGAGACCCAGTACTTC. Protein: CASRGGTVETQYF. The whole variable domain, filled in from reference TRBV28 and TRBJ2-5, reads DVKVTQSSRYLVKRTGEKVFLECVQDMDHENMFWYRQDPGLGLRLIYFSYDVKMKEKGDIPEGYSVSREKKERFSLILESASTNQTSMYLCASRGGTVETQYFGPGTRLLVL.

The chain carries TRBV6-2 or TRBV6-3 and TRBJ2-6; TRBD1 matches at 8 bases. V lost 6 bases to trimming and J lost 2 bases; unmatched junction nucleotides: 12. Germline V lookup: CDR1 MNHEY, CDR2 SVGEGT. There are 18 residues in the CDR3. The CDR3 here is CASSPLGQGKAGANVLTF. In nucleotides, the CDR3 is TGTGCCAGCAGCCCCCTCGGACAGGGAAAGGCTGGGGCCAACGTCCTGACTTTC.

There are a few counts of this clonotype. The V and J genes are TRBV12-3 or TRBV12-4 and TRBJ1-5; the match to TRBD1 covers 7 bases. The ends lost 6 bases at V and 0 bases at J; junction bases unmatched: 8. This CDR3 has 16 residues. This CDR3 reads CASSDSTGYSNQPQHF. CDR3 coding DNA: TGTGCCAGCAGCGACTCGACAGGGTATAGCAATCAGCCCCAGCATTTT.

This clonotype was seen repeatedly, ten times or more. The J gene is TRBJ2-7, the V gene TRBV21-1; no DNA check was done on the table's D call, TRBD1. TRBV21-1 is marked as a pseudogene. This CDR3 is built from 15 residues. For the CDR3, the DNA is TGTGCCAGCAGTTCCGGGACAGTACTTTCCTACGAGCAGTACGTC. This translates into CASSSGTVLSYEQYV.

This clonotype was counted only a few times. This sequence joins TRBV6-1 and TRBJ2-2; 8 bases are shared with TRBD2. Trimming cost V 6 bases and J 3 bases; bases outside gene matches: 9. The germline V gene encodes CDR1 MNHNS and CDR2 SASEGT. CDR3 length equals 16 residues. The CDR3 nucleotides read TGTGCCAGCAGCCCCGTGACAGCGGGAGACACCGGGGAGCTGTTTTTT. This gives the protein CASSPVTAGDTGELFF.

This chain connects TRBV7-9 to TRBJ2-5; D might be TRBD2 (5 bases). This CDR3 contains 15 residues. V gave up 4 bases and J gave up 4 bases, with 16 bases separating them. Looked up from germline, CDR1 is SEHNR and CDR2 is FQNEAQ (reference sequence). CDR3 residues: CASSSDSPGRETQYF. The DNA for the CDR3 is TGTGCCAGCAGCTCGGACTCCCCGGGGAGAGAGACCCAGTACTTC.

This clonotype has more than one count but fewer than ten. The V call is TRBV5-1, the J call TRBJ2-1, with 7 bases aligning to TRBD2. This CDR3 contains 16 residues. The ends lost 0 bases at V and 3 bases at J; junction bases unmatched: 6. The V gene's germline CDR1 is SGHRS and CDR2 YFSETQ. CDR3 DNA sequence: TGCGCCAGCAGCTTGGACGCCAGCGGGGTCTACAATGAGCAGTTCTTC. Translated, it gives CASSLDASGVYNEQFF.